This T cell receptor beta chain emerged from a study of post-analysis software for immune sequencing data. Overall study results and limits: F measure showed strong co-clustering of same-batch samples. Five TRBV segments, TRBV5-6, TRBV5-1 and TRBV20-1 among them, were found more frequent in patients than controls.

CDR3 length equals 16 residues. V gave up 6 bases and J gave up 4 bases, with 21 bases separating them. The germline V gene has CDR1 MNHEY and CDR2 SVGAGI. The TCR beta cDNA libraries carried unique molecular identifiers. MiXCR was run by TCRdb on the PCR reads, yielding one entry per CDR3 protein. The sample includes hundreds of thousands of distinct CDR3 sequences, about 50% of them seen just once. This clonotype was counted only a few times. The antigen remains unidentified. The chain uses TRBV6-5 and TRBJ2-5; either TRBD1 or TRBD2 may supply D (5 bases each). What was sequenced was blood. This clonotype was obtained from a girl aged 5 to 17 with multiple sclerosis. The chain's CDR3 is CASSPLQWGKGETQYF. The DNA for the CDR3 is TGTGCCAGCAGCCCCCTCCAATGGGGGAAGGGAGAGACCCAGTACTTC.